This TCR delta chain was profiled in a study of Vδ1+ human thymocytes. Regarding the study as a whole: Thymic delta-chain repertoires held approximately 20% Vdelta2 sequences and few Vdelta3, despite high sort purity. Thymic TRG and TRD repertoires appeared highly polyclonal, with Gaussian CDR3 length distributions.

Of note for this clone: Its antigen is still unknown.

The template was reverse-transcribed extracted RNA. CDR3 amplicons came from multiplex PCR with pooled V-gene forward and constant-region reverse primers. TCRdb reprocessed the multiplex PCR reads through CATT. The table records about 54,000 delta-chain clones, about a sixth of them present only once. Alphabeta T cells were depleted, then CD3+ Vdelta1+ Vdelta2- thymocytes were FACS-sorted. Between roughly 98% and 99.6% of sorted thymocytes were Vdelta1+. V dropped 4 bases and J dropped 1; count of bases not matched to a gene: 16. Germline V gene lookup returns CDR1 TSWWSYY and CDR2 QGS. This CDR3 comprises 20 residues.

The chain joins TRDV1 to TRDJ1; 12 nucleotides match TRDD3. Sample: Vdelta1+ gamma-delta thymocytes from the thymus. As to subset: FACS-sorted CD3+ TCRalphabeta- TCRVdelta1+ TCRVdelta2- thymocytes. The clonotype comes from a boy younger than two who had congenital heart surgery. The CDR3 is CALGAFQDWGIPGSTDKLIF. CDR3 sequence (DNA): TGTGCTCTTGGGGCATTCCAGGACTGGGGGATACCCGGTTCCACCGATAAACTCATCTTT.